The 26 T cell receptor beta chains presented below share a single source sample, sequenced in a study of lymphopenia after photon versus proton radiotherapy (dated by TCRdb to the late 2010s). The library was obtained by the immunoSEQ multiplex PCR assay. In TCRdb, the immuneACCESS table is reduced to in-frame sequences with V and J assigned. These tables do not hold every clone; where another copy was compared, an unresolved V gene accounts for under half, and the others remain unexplained. Counted in this sample were 50,000 to 70,000 clones; roughly 87% of them appeared once. Around 13% of the sample lies in the top ten. The sequencing used peripheral blood, collected from a patient treated with proton-based radiotherapy. The source of these receptors is a man of 80 years or more with esophageal cancer.

This chain uses TRBV7-2 with TRBJ2-6; no definite D call. The CDR3 is made up of 15 amino acids. Looked up from germline, CDR1 is SGHTA and CDR2 is FQGNSA. V lost 1 base and J lost 1, with 5 bases in between. The CDR3 sequence is CASSLGLSGANVLTF. The CDR3 DNA follows: TGTGCCAGCAGCTTAGGGCTATCTGGGGCCAACGTCCTGACTTTC.

This clone has only one observation. The V call is TRBV19, the J call TRBJ1-1; D possibly corresponds to TRBD1 (5 bases). V was clipped by 7 bases and J by 1 base, with 10 bases between them. In germline, CDR1 is LNHDA, CDR2 SQIVND (reference sequence). The CDR3 runs to 13 residues. The CDR3 reads CASIPDKNTEAFF. The CDR3, as DNA: TGTGCCAGTATCCCGGACAAGAACACTGAAGCTTTCTTT.

The chain is built from TRBV30 and TRBJ2-1; 10 bases line up with TRBD2. The CDR3 has 13 residues. In germline, CDR1 is GTSNPN, CDR2 SVGIG (reference sequence). Germline trimming cut 8 bases from V and 6 bases from J; bases unmatched to any gene: 7. CDR3 sequence reads: CAHEREGGNEQFF. The CDR3 region has the DNA TGTGCCCATGAGCGGGAGGGAGGCAATGAGCAGTTCTTC.

The V call is TRBV5-6, the J call TRBJ2-5; the D gene is possibly TRBD1 (6 bases). Deletions cut 2 bases from V and 5 bases from J, with 16 bases between. The germline V gene encodes CDR1 SGHDT and CDR2 YYEEEE. The CDR3 is 15 amino acids. CDR3 sequence (DNA): TGTGCCAGCAGCTTATCCCAGGGGCTCCGGGAGACCCAGTACTTC. Its translation is CASSLSQGLRETQYF.

This clone was seen more than once but under ten times. The chain carries TRBV11-3 and TRBJ2-1; D could derive from TRBD1 or TRBD2 (5 bases each). This CDR3 contains 13 residues. Deletions cut 5 bases from V and 9 bases from J, with 14 bases between. Germline V lookup: CDR1 SGHNT, CDR2 YENEEA. The CDR3 nucleotides read TGTGCCAGCAGCCTCGGGACCCGCGGTGAGCAGTTCTTC. Translated, it gives CASSLGTRGEQFF.

The genes are TRBV18 and TRBJ1-1; D gene unclear. CDR3 length: 13 amino acids. Trimming pared 5 bases from V and 2 bases from J, leaving 9 bases between. From germline, CDR1 is KGHSH and CDR2 LQKENI. The CDR3 protein is CASSTAVNTEAFF. Here the CDR3 DNA reads TGTGCCAGCTCAACAGCGGTTAACACTGAAGCTTTCTTT.

The chain is built from TRBV19 and TRBJ1-4; maybe TRBD1 (6 bases). The CDR3 length is 15 residues. The V end lost 5 bases, the J end lost 3 bases, and 13 bases lay between the germline ends. CDR1 and CDR2 from the germline V gene are LNHDA and SQIVND (reference sequence). The CDR3 loop reads CASSSGQSANEKLFF. The CDR3 DNA reads as TGTGCCAGTAGTTCCGGACAGTCGGCTAATGAAAAACTGTTTTTT. The full variable domain, rest sourced from reference TRBV19 and TRBJ1-4, is DGGITQSPKYLFRKEGQNVTLSCEQNLNHDAMYWYRQDPGQGLRLIYYSQIVNDFQKGDIAEGYSVSREKKESFPLTVTSAQKNPTAFYLCASSSGQSANEKLFFGSGTQLSVL.

The V gene is TRBV5-4, the J gene TRBJ2-5; TRBD2 matches at 7 bases. Trimming removed 0 bases from V and 4 bases from J; junction bases left unmatched: 6. This CDR3 has 15 amino acids. Looked up from germline, CDR1 is SGHNT and CDR2 is YYREEE (reference sequence). CDR3 loop: CASSLELARGETQYF. In nucleotides, the CDR3 is TGTGCCAGCAGCTTGGAACTAGCGAGGGGAGAGACCCAGTACTTC.

This chain joins TRBV13 and TRBJ2-2; TRBD2 matches at 11 bases. Germline CDR1 reads PRHDT; CDR2 reads FYEKMQ (reference sequence). J lost 2 bases, V lost 4 bases, and 9 bases had no gene match. This CDR3 is built from 18 residues. The CDR3 coding sequence is TGTGCCAGCAGCTACCCGACTAGCGGGATGACAAACACCGGGGAGCTGTTTTTT. Amino acids: CASSYPTSGMTNTGELFF.

J is TRBJ1-2 and V is TRBV29-1, with a weak D call TRBD1 (5 bases). CDR1 is SQVTM, CDR2 ANQGSEA, per germline. The CDR3 is 14 residues long. Trimming took 3 bases from V and 6 from J, leaving 17 bases between them. The DNA of the CDR3 is TGCAGCGTTGAGGGGGGACTTTTTTCCCATGGCTACACCTTC. Translated, it gives CSVEGGLFSHGYTF.

The chain combines TRBV5-5 with TRBJ2-7, with TRBD1 matching over 7 bases. The J segment lost 1 base and the V segment lost 3 bases, leaving 7 bases of the junction unmatched. Germline V gene sequence: CDR1 SGHKS, CDR2 YYEKEE (reference sequence). The CDR3 spans 15 residues. CDR3 in DNA: TGTGCCAGCAGCTGGCGCCGGGACAGATCCTACGAGCAGTACTTC. This gives the protein CASSWRRDRSYEQYF.

This clone was counted between two and nine times. This chain joins TRBV7-9 and TRBJ1-2, with 10 bases that match TRBD1. J lost 4 bases, V lost 5 bases, and 7 bases had no gene match. This CDR3 comprises 15 residues. Germline values: CDR1 SEHNR, CDR2 FQNEAQ (reference sequence). The CDR3 bases are TGTGCCAGCAGCGGAAGACAGGGGGCGACCTATGGCTACACCTTC. Its protein is CASSGRQGATYGYTF.

The chain recombines TRBV16 with TRBJ1-1, with D unclear. V lost 0 bases and J lost 1, with 12 bases in between. Per the germline V gene, CDR1 is KGHSY and CDR2 is FQNENV. The CDR3 spans 16 residues. In nucleotides, the CDR3 is TGTGCCAGCAGCCAATCGATTGTATACTCGAACACTGAAGCTTTCTTT. The encoded protein is CASSQSIVYSNTEAFF. The full variable domain, completed using reference TRBV16 and TRBJ1-1, is GEEVAQTPKHLVRGEGQKAKLYCAPIKGHSYVFWYQQVLKNEFKFLISFQNENVFDETGMPKERFSAKCLPNSPCSLEIQATKLEDSAVYFCASSQSIVYSNTEAFFGQGTRLTVV.

This chain links TRBV6-6 with TRBJ1-5; weak D call: TRBD1 (6 bases). Trimming took off 5 bases at V and 9 bases at J, with 14 bases between the two ends. The CDR3 consists of 13 residues. Germline V gene data show CDR1 as MNHNY and CDR2 as SVGAGI (reference sequence). CDR3 sequence: CASSGKQGPPQHF. CDR3 DNA: TGTGCCAGCAGTGGTAAACAGGGACCGCCCCAGCATTTT.

The chain combines TRBV19 with TRBJ2-3, with D tentatively TRBD1 (6 bases). Germline CDR1 reads LNHDA; CDR2 reads SQIVND (reference sequence). Trimming removed 8 bases from V and 0 bases from J, with 15 bases in between. This CDR3 contains 15 residues. The CDR3 DNA sequence: TGTGCCAGTCCAACAGTGCAGGGGAGCACAGATACGCAGTATTTT. It specifies CASPTVQGSTDTQYF. The full variable domain, rest sourced from reference TRBV19 and TRBJ2-3, is DGGITQSPKYLFRKEGQNVTLSCEQNLNHDAMYWYRQDPGQGLRLIYYSQIVNDFQKGDIAEGYSVSREKKESFPLTVTSAQKNPTAFYLCASPTVQGSTDTQYFGPGTRLTVL.

V is TRBV9 and J is TRBJ2-1, with 14 bases aligning to TRBD2. The CDR3 has 16 amino acids. Germline CDR1 is SGDLS and CDR2 is YYNGEE. V lost 4 bases to trimming and J lost 9 bases; unmatched junction nucleotides: 9. The CDR3 region has the DNA TGTGCCAGCAGCTCCCCGGGACTAGCGGGAGTTCGTGAGCAGTTCTTC. It codes for CASSSPGLAGVREQFF.

CDR3 sequence: CSVATSRDQPQHF. DNA for the CDR3: TGCAGCGTTGCCACCTCGAGGGATCAGCCCCAGCATTTT. This rearrangement joins TRBV29-1 to TRBJ1-5; D remains ambiguous. V was pared by 4 bases and J by 5 bases, with 12 bases between. Germline V CDR1 and CDR2: SQVTM, ANQGSEA. The CDR3 runs to 13 residues.

The V and J genes are TRBV5-1 and TRBJ2-1; 7 bases are a match to TRBD1. With 4 bases clipped from V and 0 bases from J, the junction kept 7 bases outside the gene matches. CDR1 and CDR2 from the germline V gene are SGHRS and YFSETQ. The CDR3 length is 16 residues. CDR3 DNA: TGCGCCAGCAGCAGGACAGGACCAAGCTCCTACAATGAGCAGTTCTTC. Translated: CASSRTGPSSYNEQFF. Variable domain in full (rest from reference TRBV5-1 and TRBJ2-1): KAGVTQTPRYLIKTRGQQVTLSCSPISGHRSVSWYQQTPGQGLQFLFEYFSETQRNKGNFPGRFSGRQFSNSRSEMNVSTLELGDSALYLCASSRTGPSSYNEQFFGPGTRLTVL.

Written as DNA, the CDR3 is TGCGCCAGCAGCGCGGGACAGGGGGAGGGAACAGATACGCAGTATTTT. Amino acid sequence: CASSAGQGEGTDTQYF. The chain links TRBV5-1 to TRBJ2-3, with 11 nucleotides matching TRBD1. The CDR3 loop spans 16 amino acids. Trimming cost V 4 bases and J 3 bases; bases outside gene matches: 7. Germline V gives CDR1 SGHRS, CDR2 YFSETQ.

The CDR3 here is CASSQLAGTNTEAFF. The CDR3 nucleotides read TGTGCCAGCAGCCAGCTGGCCGGGACGAACACTGAAGCTTTCTTT. V gene TRBV14 combines with J gene TRBJ1-1; D is perhaps TRBD1 (5 bases). CDR1 SGHDN and CDR2 FVKESK come from the germline V gene. There are 15 residues in the CDR3. Trimming cost V 3 bases and J 1 base, with 12 bases left between them.

This chain joins TRBV5-1 and TRBJ1-6; 7 bases agree with TRBD1. The CDR3 has 14 residues. V lost 4 bases, J lost 8 bases, and 6 bases stayed unmatched. Per the germline V gene, CDR1 is SGHRS and CDR2 is YFSETQ. The CDR3 region has the DNA TGCGCCAGCAGCGAGACAGGGAGGGATTCACCCCTCCACTTT. Translated: CASSETGRDSPLHF.

CDR3: CASSLSQDTQYF. CDR3 nucleotides: TGTGCCAGCAGCTTGAGCCAAGATACGCAGTATTTT. J is TRBJ2-3 and V is TRBV5-6, with D unclear. In germline, CDR1 is SGHDT, CDR2 YYEEEE. The germline V and J ends were trimmed by 1 base and 5 bases, with 5 bases remaining between them. This CDR3 is built from 12 residues.

The V call is TRBV7-3, the J call TRBJ1-1, with TRBD1 matching over 7 bases. CDR1 SGHTA and CDR2 FQGTGA come from the germline V gene. This CDR3 has 18 amino acids. Trimming removed 5 bases from V and 0 bases from J; junction bases left unmatched: 15. DNA of the CDR3: TGTGCCAGCAGCCCAGGGTGGTACGGGACAGCCTTGAACACTGAAGCTTTCTTT. Its translation is CASSPGWYGTALNTEAFF.

The chain combines TRBV7-2 with TRBJ2-5; TRBD2 matches at 9 bases. V was pared by 2 bases and J by 10 bases, with 14 bases of the junction left unmatched. The CDR3 loop spans 16 amino acids. Germline CDR1 is SGHTA and CDR2 is FQGNSA. For the CDR3, the DNA is TGTGCCAGCAGCTTAAGTAGCGGGAGTTCCAGTCGGGTCCAGTACTTC. Residues: CASSLSSGSSSRVQYF.

V gene TRBV9 combines with J gene TRBJ1-6; D is unresolved. V dropped 3 bases and J dropped 7 bases, with 14 bases sitting between them. Germline CDR1 reads SGDLS; CDR2 reads YYNGEE. This CDR3 has 15 amino acids. The CDR3 spells CASSAQRNSNSPLHF. In DNA form, the CDR3 reads TGTGCCAGCAGCGCCCAGAGGAACTCGAATTCACCCCTCCACTTT.

This clone has only one observation. This chain links TRBV6-6 with TRBJ1-4, with a weak D call TRBD1 (5 bases). Germline V gene data show CDR1 as MNHNY and CDR2 as SVGAGI (reference sequence). CDR3 length equals 15 residues. Between the trimmed V and J ends, which lost 0 bases and 1 base, there was a span of 6 bases. The CDR3 reads CASSYSGRTNEKLFF. For the CDR3, the DNA is TGTGCCAGCAGTTACTCGGGGCGAACTAATGAAAAACTGTTTTTT.